Presented here are 28 T cell receptor beta chains from one specimen sequenced in a study of T cell responses to AZD1222 COVID-19 vaccine. TCRdb keeps only in-frame clones here, not all; method: immunoSEQ multiplex PCR. This sample has 30,000 to 40,000 clones; about 80% occur once, and the top ten carry around 4.5%. The material sequenced was peripheral blood, taken 28 days after the second AZD1222 dose. The receptors derive from an adult who received the AZD1222 COVID-19 vaccine.

The chain recombines TRBV7-2 with TRBJ1-2; D is perhaps TRBD1 (6 bases). V lost 0 bases to trimming and J lost 6 bases, with 14 bases between them. The CDR3 spans 15 residues. Germline V gene data show CDR1 as SGHTA and CDR2 as FQGNSA. CDR3 sequence reads: CASSLASFGGDGYTF. For the CDR3, the DNA is TGTGCCAGCAGCTTAGCGAGTTTTGGGGGCGATGGCTACACCTTC.

This chain connects TRBV9 to TRBJ1-3; 9 bases line up with TRBD1. CDR1 and CDR2 (germline): SGDLS, YYNGEE. This CDR3 spans 17 amino acids. After removal of 0 bases from V and 4 bases from J, the junction contained 8 bases not matched to a gene. CDR3 sequence (DNA): TGTGCCAGCAGCGTAGGGGGCTACAGGGGGCCCGGAAACACCATATATTTT. Residues: CASSVGGYRGPGNTIYF.

The chain combines TRBV18 with TRBJ2-3, with D perhaps being TRBD1 or TRBD2 (5 bases each). This CDR3 has 19 residues. Trimming shortened V by 4 bases and J by 0 bases, and 23 bases separated the two germline ends. Germline lookup yields CDR1 KGHSH and CDR2 LQKENI. In DNA form, the CDR3 reads TGTGCCAGCTCACTCCGGGACGGCTATGTTGTGTTTAGCACAGATACGCAGTATTTT. It codes for CASSLRDGYVVFSTDTQYF.

This clone was seen once. The rearrangement links TRBV7-9 to TRBJ1-1, with D uncertain. There are 15 residues in the CDR3. Per the germline V gene, CDR1 is SEHNR and CDR2 is FQNEAQ (reference sequence). V shed 5 bases and J shed 1 base, with 14 bases lying between them. The CDR3 DNA follows: TGTGCCAGCAGCAGGGTGGCAGGCGAGAACACTGAAGCTTTCTTT. It encodes CASSRVAGENTEAFF.

The CDR3 DNA sequence: TGCGCCAGCAGCCAAGGAGGAAGCTACCCCGGCACCGGGGAGCTGTTTTTT. Protein: CASSQGGSYPGTGELFF. V is TRBV4-1 and J is TRBJ2-2; D remains ambiguous. Germline CDR1 MGHRA, CDR2 YSYEKL. Trimming cost V 1 base and J 4 bases, with 16 bases left between them. This CDR3 region has 17 residues.

The genes are TRBV7-9 and TRBJ2-1, with 7 nucleotides matching TRBD2. Looked up from germline, CDR1 is SEHNR and CDR2 is FQNEAQ (reference sequence). The CDR3 loop spans 14 amino acids. V lost 5 bases, J lost 9 bases, and 10 bases stayed unmatched. The CDR3 DNA is TGTGCCAGCAGCAGTCCGGGCGGGGGTACTGAGCAGTTCTTC. This sequence encodes CASSSPGGGTEQFF.

The chain uses TRBV11-2 and TRBJ2-5, with D hard to call. This CDR3 has 11 amino acids. Germline loops: CDR1 SGHAT, CDR2 FQNNGV. V was pared by 2 bases and J by 3 bases, with 1 base between. The CDR3 DNA is TGTGCCAGCAGCTTAAAAGAGACCCAGTACTTC. Its protein product is CASSLKETQYF.

The genes are TRBV18 and TRBJ2-7; D is unresolved. Germline V gene data show CDR1 as KGHSH and CDR2 as LQKENI. The length of the CDR3 is 13 residues. V gave up 6 bases and J gave up 1 base, with 10 bases separating them. Written as DNA, the CDR3 is TGTGCCAGCTCTCAGGACCGATCCTACGAGCAGTACTTC. Protein: CASSQDRSYEQYF. The complete variable domain, with remaining parts taken from reference TRBV18 and TRBJ2-7, reads NAGVMQNPRHLVRRRGQEARLRCSPMKGHSHVYWYRQLPEEGLKFMVYLQKENIIDESGMPKERFSAEFPKEGPSILRIQQVVRGDSAAYFCASSQDRSYEQYFGPGTRLTVT.

Here the CDR3 reads CASSLSGTRNSPLHF. The CDR3 nucleotides read TGTGCCAGCAGTTTATCAGGGACCAGGAATTCACCCCTCCACTTT. This rearrangement joins TRBV28 to TRBJ1-6; TRBD1 is a possible D gene (5 bases). V dropped 1 base and J dropped 7 bases, with 11 bases sitting between them. This CDR3 comprises 15 residues. Per germline, CDR1 MDHEN and CDR2 SYDVKM.

This clone was seen a few times. The V and J genes are TRBV30 and TRBJ1-2; 7 bases line up with TRBD1. Unmatched junction bases numbered 11, after V lost 1 base and J lost 3 bases. Germline CDR1 and CDR2: GTSNPN and SVGIG (reference sequence). The CDR3 is made up of 16 amino acids. The CDR3 nucleotides are TGTGCCTGGAGTGCCCGGGTAGGGGGCAGGGACTATGGCTACACCTTC. Protein sequence: CAWSARVGGRDYGYTF.

The chain carries TRBV19 and TRBJ1-1; TRBD1 might be the D (6 bases). The CDR3 extends over 17 amino acids. V lost 11 bases to trimming and J lost 4 bases, with 29 bases between them. Germline V gene sequence: CDR1 LNHDA, CDR2 SQIVND (reference sequence). The CDR3 reads CACWGGGGGARSTEAFF. The CDR3 DNA reads TGTGCCTGTTGGGGGGGCGGGGGCGGGGCGCGGAGCACTGAAGCTTTCTTT.

The table lists this clone with a few counts. The chain links TRBV5-1 to TRBJ1-4; the D gene is possibly TRBD1 (6 bases). The V end was cut by 0 bases, the J end by 8 bases, with 23 bases between. Germline values: CDR1 SGHRS, CDR2 YFSETQ. CDR3 length equals 18 residues. In nucleotides, the CDR3 is TGCGCCAGCAGCTTGGTGCCTCCTTCACAGGGCGGTTACGAAAAACTGTTTTTT. Its protein product is CASSLVPPSQGGYEKLFF.

The chain links TRBV24-1 to TRBJ2-1, with 14 bases fitting TRBD2. Germline V CDR1 and CDR2: KGHDR, SFDVKD. The V gene end was trimmed by 4 bases and the J gene end by 7 bases; junction bases not matched to a gene: 11. The length of the CDR3 is 18 residues. The CDR3 DNA reads TGTGCCACCAGTGACTCCGGGACTAGCGGGGGCTGGAGGAATGAGCAGTTCTTC. Translation gives CATSDSGTSGGWRNEQFF.

The V call is TRBV9, the J call TRBJ1-2; no clear D gene. Germline CDR1 SGDLS, CDR2 YYNGEE. This CDR3 has 15 amino acids. Trimming pared 4 bases from V and 6 bases from J, leaving 19 bases between. CDR3 sequence (DNA): TGTGCCAGCAGCCTCGGGGTACTTCTTACCCATGGCTACACCTTC. Translation gives CASSLGVLLTHGYTF.

This clone has a handful of counts. This chain links TRBV24-1 with TRBJ2-1; 12 bases are a match to TRBD2. V gave up 2 bases and J gave up 5 bases; unmatched junction bases: 0. The CDR3 spans 15 residues. CDR1 KGHDR and CDR2 SFDVKD come from the germline V gene. The CDR3 DNA is TGTGCCACCAGTGATTGGACTAGCGGGAACAATGAGCAGTTCTTC. This sequence encodes CATSDWTSGNNEQFF.

This clone was observed a few times. The V and J genes are TRBV9 and TRBJ1-1; tentative D call: TRBD1 (5 bases). The CDR3 extends over 15 amino acids. In germline, CDR1 is SGDLS, CDR2 YYNGEE. The V and J ends lost 0 bases and 3 bases respectively, with 12 bases between them. The DNA for the CDR3 is TGTGCCAGCAGCGTAGACCCCAGGGTGGACACTGAAGCTTTCTTT. It codes for CASSVDPRVDTEAFF.

The chain combines TRBV5-1 with TRBJ2-7; D is unclear. There are 13 residues in the CDR3. V shed 4 bases and J shed 2 bases, with 10 bases lying between them. Germline CDR1 and CDR2: SGHRS and YFSETQ. CDR3 amino acids: CASSPPSAYEQYF. The CDR3 nucleotides are TGCGCCAGCAGCCCCCCGAGTGCCTACGAGCAGTACTTC.

The CDR3 loop is CASSLIGQREAFF. CDR3 DNA sequence: TGTGCCAGCAGTTTAATCGGACAGCGGGAAGCTTTCTTT. The J gene is TRBJ1-1, the V gene TRBV12-3 or TRBV12-4; D is possibly TRBD1 (6 bases). V was pared by 2 bases and J by 8 bases, with 12 bases between. The CDR3 extends over 13 amino acids.

The chain carries TRBV7-3 and TRBJ2-3; 8 nucleotides align to TRBD2. The CDR3 is 15 residues long. The germline gives CDR1 SGHTA, CDR2 FQGTGA. With V trimmed by 5 bases and J by 3 bases, 7 bases remained unmatched. As DNA, the CDR3 is TGTGCCAGCAGCCCGAGCGGGAGTAAGACAGATACGCAGTATTTT. The encoded protein is CASSPSGSKTDTQYF.

By share, this clone counts as medium-sized (0.01 to 0.1%). The genes are TRBV10-3 and TRBJ1-1; TRBD1 aligns across 11 bases. Germline CDR1 and CDR2: ENHRY and SYGVKD. CDR3 length: 16 amino acids. Unmatched junction bases numbered 5, after V lost 5 bases and J lost 0 bases. DNA of the CDR3: TGTGCCATCAGTCCCGGGACAGGGGGATTGAACACTGAAGCTTTCTTT. This encodes CAISPGTGGLNTEAFF.

The J gene is TRBJ1-1, the V gene TRBV5-6, with 10 bases matching TRBD1. V dropped 5 bases and J dropped 7; count of bases not matched to a gene: 5. The CDR3 extends over 13 amino acids. Germline CDR1 reads SGHDT; CDR2 reads YYEEEE. Written as DNA, the CDR3 is TGTGCCAGCAGACGGGACAGGGGAATTGAAGCTTTCTTT. Its translation: CASRRDRGIEAFF. The whole variable domain, filled in from reference TRBV5-6 and TRBJ1-1, reads DAGVTQSPTHLIKTRGQQVTLRCSPKSGHDTVSWYQQALGQGPQFIFQYYEEEERQRGNFPDRFSGHQFPNYSSELNVNALLLGDSALYLCASRRDRGIEAFFGQGTRLTVV.

Written as DNA, the CDR3 is TGTGCCACCAGTGATCCATTACAGGGGACTAGCGGACGGGGAGAGCAGTTCTTC. Its translation is CATSDPLQGTSGRGEQFF. The V call is TRBV24-1, the J call TRBJ2-1; 11 bases line up with TRBD2. The CDR3 spans 18 residues. The J segment lost 10 bases and the V segment lost 3 bases, leaving 16 bases of the junction unmatched. Germline V gives CDR1 KGHDR, CDR2 SFDVKD.

The chain couples TRBV9 to TRBJ1-2; 8 bases map to TRBD1. V shed 5 bases and J 8 bases; nucleotides not matched to a gene: 11. Per the germline V gene, CDR1 is SGDLS and CDR2 is YYNGEE. The CDR3 consists of 14 residues. The CDR3 here is CASSRPGGLIGYTF. The CDR3 DNA reads TGTGCCAGCAGTCGCCCAGGGGGCCTAATCGGCTACACCTTC.

This chain links TRBV18 with TRBJ1-5; D is ambiguous. The V gene lost 4 bases and the J gene lost 0 bases, with 4 bases spanning the gap. The CDR3 is made up of 13 amino acids. The germline V gene encodes CDR1 KGHSH and CDR2 LQKENI. The CDR3 nucleotides are TGTGCCAGCTCACAAGATAGCAATCAGCCCCAGCATTTT. Its translation is CASSQDSNQPQHF.

The chain recombines TRBV7-2 with TRBJ2-2, with D uncertain. The germline gives CDR1 SGHTA, CDR2 FQGNSA. The ends were cut back, 4 bases at V and 3 bases at J, with 3 bases in the middle. The CDR3 spans 12 residues. CDR3 sequence reads: CASSYYTGELFF. The CDR3 DNA follows: TGTGCCAGCAGCTACTACACCGGGGAGCTGTTTTTT.

The chain uses TRBV19 and TRBJ2-6; D may be TRBD2 (5 bases). CDR3 length: 15 amino acids. Germline values: CDR1 LNHDA, CDR2 SQIVND (reference sequence). V lost 7 bases, J lost 0 bases, and 10 bases lay in between. DNA for the CDR3: TGTGCCAGTATTGAGGGCCGCTCTGGGGCCAACGTCCTGACTTTC. Translated: CASIEGRSGANVLTF.

V usage is TRBV28 and J usage is TRBJ2-7; tentatively, D is TRBD1 (6 bases). V was clipped by 4 bases and J by 0 bases, with 13 bases between them. CDR1 MDHEN and CDR2 SYDVKM come from the germline V gene. CDR3 length: 15 amino acids. The CDR3 region has the DNA TGTGCCAGCAGTTCCCCGGACAGAATCTCCTACGAGCAGTACTTC. Its translation: CASSSPDRISYEQYF.

The chain has TRBV18 and TRBJ2-1, with D possibly matching TRBD2 (5 bases). V lost 1 base to trimming and J lost 6 bases, with 16 bases between them. CDR1 KGHSH and CDR2 LQKENI come from the germline V gene. CDR3 length: 16 amino acids. CDR3 sequence: CASSPLSGIAANEQFF. DNA of the CDR3: TGTGCCAGCTCACCACTCTCGGGAATAGCAGCCAATGAGCAGTTCTTC.